This T cell receptor beta chain was sequenced for a study of early T cells in non-severe SARS-CoV-2 infection. Germline values: CDR1 SGHKS, CDR2 YYEKEE (reference sequence). This CDR3 has 14 residues. A single record per CDR3 protein comes from TCRdb applying MiXCR to the 5' RACE reads. The sample holds more than 95,000 distinct CDR3 sequences, roughly 15% seen once. A word on this clonotype: A much larger clone is a single base away; this may be a read error.

The sample comprised whole blood. The sequence came from an adult who was a healthcare worker with PCR-confirmed SARS-CoV-2 infection or an uninfected control (not recorded which). The chain links TRBV5-5 to TRBJ1-1; D gene ambiguous. In nucleotides, the CDR3 is TGTGCCTGCAGCTTCTCGGTGGGCAGCCTTGAAGCTTTCTTT. It encodes CACSFSVGSLEAFF.